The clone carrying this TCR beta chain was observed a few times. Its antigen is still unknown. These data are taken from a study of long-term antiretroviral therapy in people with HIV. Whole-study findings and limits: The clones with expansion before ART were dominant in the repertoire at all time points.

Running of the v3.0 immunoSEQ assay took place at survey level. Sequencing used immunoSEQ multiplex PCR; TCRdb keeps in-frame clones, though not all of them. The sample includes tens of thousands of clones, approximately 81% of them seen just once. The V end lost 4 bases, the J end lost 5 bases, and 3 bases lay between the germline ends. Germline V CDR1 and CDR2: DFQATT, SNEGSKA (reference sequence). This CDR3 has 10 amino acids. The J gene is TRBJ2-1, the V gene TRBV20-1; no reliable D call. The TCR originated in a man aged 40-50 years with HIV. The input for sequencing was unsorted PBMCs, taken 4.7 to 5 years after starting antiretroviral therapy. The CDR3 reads CSANDNEQFF. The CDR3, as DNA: TGCAGTGCTAACGACAATGAGCAGTTCTTC.